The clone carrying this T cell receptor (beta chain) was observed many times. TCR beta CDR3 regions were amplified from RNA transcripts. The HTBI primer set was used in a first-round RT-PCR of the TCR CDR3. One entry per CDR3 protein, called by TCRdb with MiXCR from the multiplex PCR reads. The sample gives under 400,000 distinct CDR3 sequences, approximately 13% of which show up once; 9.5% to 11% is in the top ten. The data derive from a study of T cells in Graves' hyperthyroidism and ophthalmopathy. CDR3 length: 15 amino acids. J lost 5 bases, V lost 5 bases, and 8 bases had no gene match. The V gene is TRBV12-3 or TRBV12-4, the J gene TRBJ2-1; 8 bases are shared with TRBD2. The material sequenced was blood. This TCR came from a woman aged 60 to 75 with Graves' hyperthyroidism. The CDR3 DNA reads TGTGCCAGCAGTCGCGTAGCGGGATTCAACAATGAGCAGTTCTTC. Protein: CASSRVAGFNNEQFF.